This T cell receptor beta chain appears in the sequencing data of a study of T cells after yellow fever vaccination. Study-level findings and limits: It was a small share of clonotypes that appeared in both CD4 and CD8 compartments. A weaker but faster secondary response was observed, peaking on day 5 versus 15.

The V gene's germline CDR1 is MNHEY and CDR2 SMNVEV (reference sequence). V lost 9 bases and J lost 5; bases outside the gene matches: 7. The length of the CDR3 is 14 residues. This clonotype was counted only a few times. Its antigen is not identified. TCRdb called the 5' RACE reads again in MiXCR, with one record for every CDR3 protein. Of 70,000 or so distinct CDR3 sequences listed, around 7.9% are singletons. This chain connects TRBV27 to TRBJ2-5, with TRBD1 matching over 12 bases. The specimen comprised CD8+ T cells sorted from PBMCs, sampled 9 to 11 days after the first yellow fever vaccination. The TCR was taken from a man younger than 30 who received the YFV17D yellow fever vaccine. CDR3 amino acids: CARSTGTGGETQYF. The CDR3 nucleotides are TGTGCCAGGAGTACCGGGACAGGGGGCGAGACCCAGTACTTC.